The T cell receptor beta chain under discussion was sequenced for a study of vaccination effects on CD4 cells after COVID-19. Study information: Some 2.2 million PBMC per well received 7.5 to 10 IU/ml IL-2 and 8 to 10 ug/ml peptides in culture.

TCRdb's table, derived via immunoSEQ multiplex PCR, lists solely in-frame clones and lacks some. The sample shows about 47,000 clones, approximately 80% of them seen only once. After around nine days in culture, the CD4+ T cells were isolated. A note on this clone: The antigen is not known.

The receptor was isolated from a human donor who had a prior SARS-CoV-2 infection. The material sequenced was CD4+ T cells from PBMCs cultured without peptide, taken before COVID-19 vaccination.

The DNA for the CDR3 is TGTGCCAGTAGTATAGCGCGCGGGAGGGCCTACGAGCAGTACTTC. Translation gives CASSIARGRAYEQYF. The chain employs TRBV19 and TRBJ2-7, with 9 bases identical to TRBD2. J gave up 2 bases and V 1 base, and 3 bases lay outside the gene matches. CDR1 LNHDA and CDR2 SQIVND come from the germline V gene (reference sequence). This CDR3 comprises 15 residues.